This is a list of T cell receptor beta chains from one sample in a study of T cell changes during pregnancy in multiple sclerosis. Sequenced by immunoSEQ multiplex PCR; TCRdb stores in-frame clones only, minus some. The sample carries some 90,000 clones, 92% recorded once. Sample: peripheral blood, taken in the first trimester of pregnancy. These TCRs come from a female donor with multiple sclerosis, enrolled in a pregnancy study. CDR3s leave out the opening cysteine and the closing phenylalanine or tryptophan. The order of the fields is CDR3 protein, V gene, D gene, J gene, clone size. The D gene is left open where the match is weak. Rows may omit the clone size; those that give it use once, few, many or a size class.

CDR3 protein: AISRATGQGFYGYT; V gene: TRBV10-3; D gene: TRBD1; J gene: TRBJ1-2; clone size: NA
CDR3 protein: ASSKATGIPYEQY; V gene: TRBV7-9; D gene: TRBD1; J gene: TRBJ2-7; clone size: once
CDR3 protein: ASSLGGSVNTEAF; V gene: TRBV27; D gene: NA; J gene: TRBJ1-1; clone size: NA
CDR3 protein: ASSGVEQF; V gene: TRBV9; D gene: NA; J gene: TRBJ2-1; clone size: NA
CDR3 protein: ATRLFSYEQY; V gene: TRBV15; D gene: NA; J gene: TRBJ2-7; clone size: once
CDR3 protein: AWSADRAREQY; V gene: TRBV30; D gene: TRBD1; J gene: TRBJ2-7; clone size: NA
CDR3 protein: ASSPSPGLAGLEQY; V gene: TRBV11-2; D gene: TRBD2; J gene: TRBJ2-7; clone size: NA
CDR3 protein: ASSEGGAYLSTEAF; V gene: TRBV6-1; D gene: NA; J gene: TRBJ1-1; clone size: NA
CDR3 protein: ASSLRGLSTEAF; V gene: TRBV19; D gene: TRBD1; J gene: TRBJ1-1; clone size: NA
CDR3 protein: ASSLGQGMNTGELF; V gene: TRBV5-1; D gene: TRBD1; J gene: TRBJ2-2; clone size: NA
CDR3 protein: AYGTSYNEQF; V gene: TRBV10-3; D gene: TRBD2; J gene: TRBJ2-1; clone size: NA
CDR3 protein: ASSFNRGGYT; V gene: TRBV7-9; D gene: TRBD1; J gene: TRBJ1-2; clone size: few
CDR3 protein: ASSPAGTAYNEQF; V gene: TRBV5-1; D gene: TRBD2; J gene: TRBJ2-1; clone size: NA
CDR3 protein: AWTLARGAGELF; V gene: TRBV30; D gene: TRBD2; J gene: TRBJ2-2; clone size: NA
CDR3 protein: ASSLRSGANVLT; V gene: TRBV27; D gene: NA; J gene: TRBJ2-6; clone size: NA
CDR3 protein: ASSSDRENTIY; V gene: TRBV7-2; D gene: TRBD1; J gene: TRBJ1-3; clone size: NA
CDR3 protein: AWSPTGTNAGQY; V gene: TRBV30; D gene: TRBD2; J gene: TRBJ2-7; clone size: NA
CDR3 protein: AWSVGLAGRSRLF; V gene: TRBV30; D gene: TRBD2; J gene: TRBJ2-1; clone size: few
CDR3 protein: ASSQAGTGRTEAF; V gene: TRBV4-1; D gene: TRBD1; J gene: TRBJ1-1; clone size: NA
CDR3 protein: ASSLGGAAIYQPQH; V gene: TRBV7-2; D gene: NA; J gene: TRBJ1-5; clone size: NA
CDR3 protein: ASSPGTFSYEQY; V gene: TRBV19; D gene: NA; J gene: TRBJ2-7; clone size: NA
CDR3 protein: ASRPDRGRNYGYT; V gene: TRBV6-5; D gene: TRBD1; J gene: TRBJ1-2; clone size: few
CDR3 protein: ASTGNTDTQY; V gene: TRBV6-6; D gene: NA; J gene: TRBJ2-3; clone size: many
CDR3 protein: ASSKLLNYGYT; V gene: TRBV6-5; D gene: NA; J gene: TRBJ1-2; clone size: NA
CDR3 protein: ASSSPGGSSYNEQF; V gene: TRBV9; D gene: TRBD2; J gene: TRBJ2-1; clone size: once